This T cell receptor (beta chain) was obtained from a study of blood T cells in healthy people across ages (dated by TCRdb to between 2014 and 2016). Notes on the research overall: Template switching captured roughly one uniquely barcoded TCR beta cDNA molecule per two T cells in model experiments. Using deep sequencing normalized with unique cDNA molecular identifiers, the study measured how TCR beta repertoire diversity changes with age. Donors were grouped into four age groups: young (average approximately 15 years), middle-aged (over 35), aged (around 56) and long-lived (roughly 80). The study analyzed two additional independent replicas of 1 million unique cDNA reads from the same blood draw for two donors, one aged 18 to 30 and one aged 80 or older.

Counted from cysteine to phenylalanine, this CDR3 has 15 amino acids. The CDR3 DNA has 45 bases and is translated from base 1. Via the germline V gene (reference sequence), CDR1 is MNHEY and CDR2 SMNVEV. V and J lose 1 base and 3 bases, and a span of 12 bases separates them. Paper-wide results and their limitations: As age increased, observed TCR beta diversity per million T cells dropped in a roughly linear way, and a significant reduction was already evident by age 40. Bulk unsorted PBMC profiling prevented conclusive comparison of naive and antigen-experienced compartments. Because the CMV infection status of the donors was unknown, age-related changes in expanded clonotypes may potentially have been confounded. Observed TCR beta diversity correlated strongly with the percentage of naive T cells measured by flow cytometry. Estimates of total diversity based on one million sequenced T cells were regarded as lower bounds and as underestimates. Compared with the aged group, more naive CD4+ T cells, fewer expanded clones and increased TCR diversity were shown by the long-lived group, suggesting age selection.

With regard to this clonotype: Its antigen is currently not known. No base quality values were provided; no much bigger clone lies one nucleotide off.

The protocol used for the library was 5' RACE. Sequencer: Illumina HiSeq 2500. A second 7 to 11 cycle PCR used a sample-barcoded 5' primer and a J-beta primer mix. A template-switch 5' adaptor carrying 12 random nucleotides introduced a unique molecular identifier onto each TCR beta cDNA molecule. Each sample yielded at least 3 million CDR3-containing paired-end reads. First-strand cDNA synthesis was performed from all RNA using the Mint cDNA synthesis kit, with priming by a TRBC-specific oligonucleotide. All cDNA was treated with uracil-DNA glycosylase and then went through a first 18-cycle PCR with the universal primers M1SS and BC2_uni_R. The source study handled its data this way. Normalization of each sample was performed by random selection of 1 million high-quality reads, each carrying a distinct molecular identifier. Reads with shared molecular identifiers were discarded instead of being binned into consensus sequences. MiTCR, set to a Q25 quality threshold and the strictest error-elimination algorithm, was used for CDR3 identification, clonotype clustering and error correction. Lower-bound total TCR beta diversity was estimated with a nonparametric unseen species model using Euler transformation. In-frame beta chains were kept once TCRdb had trimmed the public reads at Q25 with fastp and called clones with MiXCR. Rows matching on CDR3 protein sequence are summarized as one entry with the most common DNA and genes. Clone size and V and J calls follow TCRdb, not the original study. This sample gives 540,000 or so distinct CDR3 sequences in total; around 24% of them show up just once. The ten top clones hold 8.7% of the sample.

The donors were roughly 39 Caucasian individuals from Russia, aged roughly 6 to 100 years, who were systemically healthy. Each donor gave about 10 milliliters of peripheral blood, drawn into EDTA-treated Vacutainer tubes. Ficoll-Paque density-gradient centrifugation was used to isolate PBMCs, with at least 7 million per sample. Trizol reagent was used to extract total RNA from the PBMCs, yielding at least 6 micrograms per sample. For every donor, flow cytometry on a PBMC aliquot measured the percentage of naive CD45RAhigh/CD27high T cells. The data were also submitted as part of a second study, on T cells of mothers and their children. As that second paper reports: Nine systemically healthy Caucasian individuals, comprising three mothers and their six children, were included as donors. cDNA synthesis consumed the entire amount of extracted RNA, loaded at 1.5 ug RNA in each 15 ul reaction. Sample barcodes and 2-4 random nucleotides were added via the M1S primer in the second PCR. Over 8 million TCR beta CDR3 reads came from each mother, compared with a few million reads from each child. TCR recombination output is similarly shaped by thymic selection in related and unrelated pairs, with a minor effect exerted by inherited differences. Normalized repertoire overlap was always slightly but never significantly higher in related than unrelated mother-child pairs. Persistent microchimeric T cell clones were not detected, at a sensitivity of approximately 98 clones per million clonotypes. To look for features that set related mother-child pairs apart from unrelated individuals, the researchers ran deep NGS to compare the TCR beta repertoires of mothers and children. The mean age was about 40 +/- 4 years for the mothers and around 11 +/- 4 years for the children. After adapter ligation was performed with NEBNext reagents, the libraries were sequenced on an Illumina HiSeq 2000 with 100+100 nt paired-end reads. To prevent cross-contamination, the mother and child libraries were prepared one month apart and sequenced in separate runs. Each donor had between roughly 500,000 and 2,200,000 distinct TCR beta clonotypes identified. Naive TCR beta clonotypes were estimated from low-frequency clonotypes matched to each donor's FACS-determined naive share, without sorting.

What was sequenced was blood. This sequence uses TRBV27 and TRBJ1-1, with the D gene uncertain. This TCR came from a boy aged 5 to 17 in good health. The nucleotide sequence reads TGTGCCAGCAGTTTATTCCCAAGTAGAGACACTGAAGCTTTCTTT. Translation gives CASSLFPSRDTEAFF.